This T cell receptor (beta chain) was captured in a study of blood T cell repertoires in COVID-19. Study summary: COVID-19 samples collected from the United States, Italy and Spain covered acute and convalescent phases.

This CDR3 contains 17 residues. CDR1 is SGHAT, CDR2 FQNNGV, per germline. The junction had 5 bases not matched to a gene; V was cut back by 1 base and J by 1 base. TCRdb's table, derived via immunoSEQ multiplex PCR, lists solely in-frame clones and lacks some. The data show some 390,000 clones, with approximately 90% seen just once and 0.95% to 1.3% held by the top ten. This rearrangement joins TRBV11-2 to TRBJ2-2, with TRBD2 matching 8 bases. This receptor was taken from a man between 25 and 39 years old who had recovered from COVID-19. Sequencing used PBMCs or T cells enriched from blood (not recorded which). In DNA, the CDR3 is TGTGCCAGCAGCTTAGGGGGACTAGTGGGGAACACCGGGGAGCTGTTTTTT. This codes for CASSLGGLVGNTGELFF.